This T cell receptor (beta chain) was sequenced in a study of blood T cell repertoires in COVID-19. Study summary: The United States, Italy and Spain were the sources of the acute and convalescent COVID-19 samples. PBMCs, B-cell-depleted T cells, or T cells provided the cDNA or gDNA that made up the material.

Methods used by the authors: How many nucleated cells were present was estimated from reference gene primer amplification. Measured with immunoSEQ multiplex PCR; TCRdb has only the in-frame clones, and not every one. V, J and clone size are those of that table, while D and trimming were read from the DNA. The sample lists 200,000 to 250,000 clones, about nine tenths occurring once. CDR3 size: 13 residues. The germline V and J ends were trimmed by 2 bases and 9 bases, with 8 bases remaining between them. CDR1 and CDR2 (germline): ENHRY, SYGVKD. The sample taken for sequencing was peripheral blood. The genes are TRBV10-3 and TRBJ1-6, with D unclear. The sequence was obtained from an older woman with acute or convalescent COVID-19. The CDR3 here is CAISEGHSSPLHF. CDR3 DNA: TGTGCCATCAGTGAGGGTCATAGTTCACCCCTCCACTTT.